This TCR beta chain was sequenced during a study of blood T cell repertoires in COVID-19 (dated by TCRdb to between 2020 and 2021). About the investigation overall: Samples covering the acute and convalescent phases of COVID-19 were provided by collaborators in the United States, Italy and Spain. The prospective study material was composed of cDNA or gDNA derived from T cells, B-cell-depleted T cells, or PBMCs. Subjects who had been exposed to COVID-19, were actively infected with it, or had recovered from it provided the deeply sampled blood TCRbeta repertoires that made up the dataset. The repertoires were released in a freely available public database intended as a resource for research on the immune response to SARS-CoV-2. The samples were drawn from two sources: the first 160 participants of the ongoing ImmuneRACE study, and fewer than 1,500 subjects contributed by 6 global collaborators. A de-identified subject ID, COVID-19 status, age in years and sex were almost always included in the sample metadata. Where HLA class I and class II types were available, the types were taken from metadata supplied by the sample provider, not from assay-based typing. Points the paper makes about the study in general: Clinical and demographic metadata were provided uncurated, with the amount varying by source and participant.

Notes on this clone: Its specific antigen is unknown. No base-level quality is on record; no much larger clone is a single base apart.

One collaborating source in Seattle enrolled patients while the patients were actively infected and followed the patients over time throughout the course of disease. The collaborating institutions used their own protocols to collect whole blood in K2EDTA tubes. For TCRbeta analysis, collaborators shipped samples in one of three forms: frozen whole blood, isolated PBMCs, or DNA extracted from either of those sample types. TCRbeta CDR3 regions were amplified from genomic DNA by means of the immunoSEQ Assay, a bias-controlled multiplex PCR. Processing in the source paper ran as follows. The number of nucleated cells in each sample was estimated by amplification of reference gene primers within the assay. Sequence reads were collapsed and filtered to measure the absolute abundance of every unique TCRbeta CDR3 rearrangement. For each sample, productive Simpson clonality was calculated by taking the square root of Simpson's diversity index across productive rearrangements. TCRdb retrieved this table from immuneACCESS and kept in-frame rearrangements only. Not all clones are present; in checked studies, unresolved V genes account for under half, and no reason is known for the remainder. That table supplies the V and J calls and clone size; D and trimming were determined from the DNA. This sample lists about 150,000 clones; 85% to 90% were detected once. Around 15% of the sample is in the top ten clones.

CDR1 is given as LNHDA and CDR2 as SQIVND, both from the germline V gene (reference sequence). From cysteine to phenylalanine, the CDR3 is 14 amino acids long. The retained sequence is limited to the CDR3, 42 bases, with the frame set at the first base. The trim is 1 base for V and 5 bases for J, with a gap of 9 bases between the germline ends. Recombination connected TRBV19 to TRBJ2-1; D gene: possibly TRBD1, on 5 matching bases. What was sequenced was peripheral blood. The TCR originated in a man younger than 35 with COVID-19, enrolled during active disease. The CDR3 region reads CASSIGRVHNEQFF. The DNA reads as follows: TGTGCCAGTAGTATAGGCAGGGTCCACAATGAGCAGTTCTTC.